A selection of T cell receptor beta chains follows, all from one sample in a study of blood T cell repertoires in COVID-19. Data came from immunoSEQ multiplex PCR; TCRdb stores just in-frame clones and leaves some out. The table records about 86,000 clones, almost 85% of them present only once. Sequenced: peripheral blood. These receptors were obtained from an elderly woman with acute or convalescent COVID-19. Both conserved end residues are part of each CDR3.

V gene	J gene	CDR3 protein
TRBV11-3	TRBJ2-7	CASSLTSAQGHEQYF
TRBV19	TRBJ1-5	CASSISAGGNQPQHF
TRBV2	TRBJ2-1	CASSEGPGNNEQFF
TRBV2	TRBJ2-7	CASSGSSGSSYEQYF
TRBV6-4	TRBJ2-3	CASSATVSTDTQYF
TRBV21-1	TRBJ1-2	CASIQLYGYTF
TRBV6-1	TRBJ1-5	CASSEMTGDQPQHF
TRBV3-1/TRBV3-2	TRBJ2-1	CASSQDPVYNEQFF
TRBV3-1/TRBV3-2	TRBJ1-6	CASSQGAGNSPLHF
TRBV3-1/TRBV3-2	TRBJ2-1	CASSQGSGGKFF
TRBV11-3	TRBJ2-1	CASSLGGGGRNEQFF
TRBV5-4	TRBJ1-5	CASSLPGSNQPQHF
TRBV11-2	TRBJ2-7	CASSLDPPGGASSYEQYF
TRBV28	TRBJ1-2	CASSSGTEIYGYTF
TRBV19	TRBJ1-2	CASSIGRQAVYGYTF
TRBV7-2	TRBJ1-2	CASSLDYGNYGYTF
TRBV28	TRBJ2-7	CASGYRVYEQYF
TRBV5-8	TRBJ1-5	CASSLPGNQPQHF
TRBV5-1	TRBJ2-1	CASSFSGSSYNEQFF
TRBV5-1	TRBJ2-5	CASSSTGSETQYF
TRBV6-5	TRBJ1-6	CASTDGTQNSPLHF
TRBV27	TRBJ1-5	CASSSAGGHSNQPQHF
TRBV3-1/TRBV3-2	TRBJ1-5	CASSQDRGLGPQHF
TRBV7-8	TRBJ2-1	CASSRTVQTYNEQFF
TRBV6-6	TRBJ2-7	CASTLGGLSYEQYF
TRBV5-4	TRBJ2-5	CASQDGAGLQETQYF
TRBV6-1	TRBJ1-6	CASSEDQVSYNSPLHF
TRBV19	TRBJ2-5	CASSIRASGRRGIWETQYF
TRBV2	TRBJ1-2	CASSAGTGDNYGYTF
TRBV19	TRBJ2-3	CASSISSGFTDTQYF
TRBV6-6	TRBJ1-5	CAVQGTYNQPQHF
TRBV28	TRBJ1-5	CASRSEPNRGGSNQPQHF
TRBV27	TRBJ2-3	CASSFQRNSDTQYF
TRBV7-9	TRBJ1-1	CASSLGQGDTEAFF
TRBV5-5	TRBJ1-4	CASSSQVVQNEKLFF
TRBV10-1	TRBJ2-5	CASSDSVLETQYF
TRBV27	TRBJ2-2	CASSLRTGNTGELFF
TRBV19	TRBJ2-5	CASSIDKWTGAQETQYF
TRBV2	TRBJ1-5	CASVTGYNQPQHF
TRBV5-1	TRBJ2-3	CASRGEVPGTDTQYF
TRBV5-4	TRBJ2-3	CASSLGTDTDTQYF
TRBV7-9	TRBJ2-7	CASSNPDRFYEQYF
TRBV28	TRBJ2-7	CASKQGQVFHEQYF
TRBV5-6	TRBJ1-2	CASSLGTGRNGYTF
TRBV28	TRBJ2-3	CASSLSGQGSTDTQYF
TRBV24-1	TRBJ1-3	CATLSADRGEGNTIYF
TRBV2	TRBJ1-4	CASYPSHSNEKLFF
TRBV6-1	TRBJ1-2	CASSEATGLRGYTF
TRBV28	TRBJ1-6	CASRRGGQGAPYSPLHF
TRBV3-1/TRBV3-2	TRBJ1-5	CASSQVTNNQPQHF
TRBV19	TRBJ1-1	CASSVGQEFTEAFF
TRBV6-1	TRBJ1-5	CASSETDRLIDSNQPQHF
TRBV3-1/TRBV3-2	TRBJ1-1	CASSPVQGDTEAFF
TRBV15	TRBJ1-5	CATSRDLSNQPQHF
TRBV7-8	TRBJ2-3	CASSLVHPRPQSTDTQYF
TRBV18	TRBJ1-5	CASSPGTDNQPQHF